Sequencing of this T cell receptor beta chain was carried out in a study of blood T cell repertoires in COVID-19. Study as a whole: Acute and convalescent COVID-19 samples came from the United States, Italy and Spain. In each case, the material was cDNA or gDNA derived from T cells, B-cell-depleted T cells, or PBMCs.

V was cut by 4 bases and J by 1 base, with 10 bases left in between. CDR1 and CDR2 from the germline V gene are SGDLS and YYNGEE. The CDR3 is made up of 14 amino acids. The repertoire was sequenced with immunoSEQ multiplex PCR; TCRdb's copy has only in-frame clones and lacks some. This table has about 440,000 clones, 75% to 90% appearing once. The specimen sequenced was peripheral blood. The clonotype originates from a young woman with acute or convalescent COVID-19. J is TRBJ2-3 and V is TRBV9; tentatively, D is TRBD2 (6 bases). CDR3 in amino acids: CASSPWGGTDTQYF. The CDR3 DNA sequence: TGTGCCAGCAGCCCTTGGGGGGGCACAGATACGCAGTATTTT.